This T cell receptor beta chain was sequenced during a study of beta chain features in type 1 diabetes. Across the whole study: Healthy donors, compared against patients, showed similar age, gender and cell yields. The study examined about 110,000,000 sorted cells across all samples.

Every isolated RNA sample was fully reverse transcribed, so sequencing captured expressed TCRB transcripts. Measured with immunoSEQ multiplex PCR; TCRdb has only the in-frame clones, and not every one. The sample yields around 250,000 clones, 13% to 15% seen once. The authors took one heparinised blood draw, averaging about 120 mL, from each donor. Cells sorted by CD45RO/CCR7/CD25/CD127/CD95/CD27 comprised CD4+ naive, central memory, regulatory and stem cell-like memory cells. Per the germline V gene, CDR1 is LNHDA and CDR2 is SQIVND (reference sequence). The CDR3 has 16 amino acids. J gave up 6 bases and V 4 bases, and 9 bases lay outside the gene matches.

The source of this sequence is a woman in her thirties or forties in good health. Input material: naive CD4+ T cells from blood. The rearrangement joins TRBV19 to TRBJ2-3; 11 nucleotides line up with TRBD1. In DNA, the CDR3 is TGTGCCAGTAGTAACCCCGGGACAGGGGGTTTTGATACGCAGTATTTT. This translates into CASSNPGTGGFDTQYF.